This T cell receptor beta chain is from a study of beta chain features in type 1 diabetes. Study-wide results and caveats: Researchers cautioned that cDNA sequencing could over-represent cells with high TCR expression. Moderate but significant shortening of TCRB CDR3s was recorded in all four CD4+ subsets from Type 1 diabetes patients.

This CDR3 has 14 residues. From germline, CDR1 is SGHRS and CDR2 YFSETQ. V lost 0 bases and J 3 bases, leaving 9 bases between the germline ends. This clone has just a few counts. Its antigen is as yet unknown. All of the isolated RNA was reverse transcribed, so expressed TCRB transcripts were sequenced. Some clones are missing from TCRdb's copy, which holds only in-frame ones; the method was immunoSEQ multiplex PCR. The sample has 600,000 to 700,000 clones, roughly 12% seen once. This receptor was identified in a man aged 25-45 years with type 1 diabetes. The chain links TRBV5-1 to TRBJ1-2; no clear D gene. What was sequenced was naive CD4+ T cells from blood. The CDR3, as DNA: TGCGCCAGCAGCTTGGTTGCAGCTGACTATGGCTACACCTTC. It translates to CASSLVAADYGYTF.